The 3 T cell receptor beta chains presented below share a single source sample, sequenced in a study of blood T cells in healthy people across ages (dated by TCRdb to 2013 to 2016). The method behind the library was 5' RACE. A second PCR of about 6 to 12 cycles was run with a J-beta primer mix and a sample-barcoded 5' primer. The public reads were reanalyzed by TCRdb: fastp trimming at Q25, MiXCR alignment, in-frame beta chains only. Rows merge per CDR3 protein into single entries with the most common DNA and genes. The sample data list some 1.8 million distinct CDR3 sequences, and roughly two fifths of these were observed just once. The biggest ten clones account for under 30% of the sample. Sequencing was carried out using blood. The source of these receptors is a human donor in good health.

The rearrangement uses TRBV12-3 or TRBV12-4 and TRBJ2-3, with TRBD2 identical over 8 bases. The J segment lost 6 bases and the V segment lost 6 bases, leaving 11 bases of the junction unmatched. The CDR3 spans 15 residues. The CDR3 DNA reads TGTGCCAGCAGCCTTAGCGGGGCCGGGATGGATACGCAGTATTTT. Its protein product is CASSLSGAGMDTQYF.

CDR3 protein: CASSQDERTPYEQYF. In nucleotides, the CDR3 is TGCGCCAGCAGCCAAGATGAGCGGACACCCTACGAGCAGTACTTC. The chain joins TRBV4-3 to TRBJ2-7; the D call may be TRBD1 or TRBD2 (5 bases each). The CDR3 runs to 15 residues. Germline values: CDR1 LGHNA, CDR2 YSLEER. The germline V and J ends were trimmed by 0 bases and 2 bases, with 11 bases remaining between them.

This chain links TRBV12-3 or TRBV12-4 with TRBJ1-1; TRBD1 matches 10 bases. The V and J ends lost 5 bases and 3 bases, in that order; junction bases with no gene match: 6. CDR3 length equals 15 residues. Here the CDR3 DNA reads TGTGCCAGCAGTCCTTGGGACAGGGGATACACTGAAGCTTTCTTT. It codes for CASSPWDRGYTEAFF.